This entry concerns a single T cell receptor beta chain. What it recognizes is unknown. This may arise from a read error, as a much more abundant clone is one base away. This sample stems from a study of shared clonotypes between healthy human individuals. General study findings and limits: Donor scarcity curtailed the genetic and exposure-history diversity represented herein.

This table comes from immunoSEQ multiplex PCR, and its TCRdb copy is limited to in-frame clones, with some not included. The table records roughly 490,000 clones, 75% to 85% of them present only once. The sample comprised PBMCs. This TCR derives from a woman between 40 and 55 years old in good health. Some clones in this sample may be carry-over from other donors' samples.

In DNA form, the CDR3 reads TGTGCCAGCGGAGCGGGAGGGGTGCGAGAGACCCAGTACTTC. Translating gives CASGAGGVRETQYF. J is TRBJ2-5 and V is TRBV6-5, with 10 nucleotides matching TRBD2. The CDR3 runs to 14 residues. Unmatched junction bases numbered 7, after V lost 8 bases and J lost 4 bases. The germline V gene encodes CDR1 MNHEY and CDR2 SVGAGI.